Below are 27 T cell receptor beta chains sequenced from a single sample in a study of neoadjuvant anti-PD-1 for oral cavity cancer. Time point denoted: after neoadjuvant nivolumab, at surgical resection. Some clones are missing from TCRdb's copy, which holds only in-frame ones; the method was immunoSEQ multiplex PCR. In the table there are tens of thousands of clones, 25% to 30% of which are singletons. Sequenced material: tumor tissue, taken after nivolumab (anti-PD-1) treatment. Receptors were obtained from a person aged 35-79 years with oral cavity squamous cell carcinoma.

The V gene is TRBV9, the J gene TRBJ2-1; D uncertain. The germline CDR1 and CDR2 sequences are SGDLS and YYNGEE. This CDR3 comprises 13 residues. Between the trimmed V and J ends, which lost 2 bases and 5 bases, there was a span of 8 bases. The CDR3 region is CASSVGVHNEQFF. Written as DNA, the CDR3 is TGTGCCAGCAGCGTTGGGGTACACAATGAGCAGTTCTTC.

The V and J genes are TRBV5-4 and TRBJ1-2; D not certain. The CDR3 runs to 14 residues. CDR1 and CDR2 from the germline V gene are SGHNT and YYREEE (reference sequence). Deletions cut 3 bases from V and 1 base from J, with 10 bases between. The DNA of the CDR3 is TGTGCCAGCAGCTCTAACGGTTATAACTATGGCTACACCTTC. It is translated as CASSSNGYNYGYTF.

Here the CDR3 DNA reads TGTGCCAGCAGCCCAGGGGGTCAAACGAATCCTCCTTACAATGAGCAGTTCTTC. Protein product: CASSPGGQTNPPYNEQFF. The V call is TRBV9, the J call TRBJ2-1; TRBD1 matches 7 bases. The CDR3 extends over 18 amino acids. Germline trimming cut 4 bases from V and 4 bases from J; bases unmatched to any gene: 17. Looked up from germline, CDR1 is SGDLS and CDR2 is YYNGEE.

The chain combines TRBV5-1 with TRBJ1-6; D is possibly TRBD1 (5 bases). V was cut by 6 bases and J by 9 bases, with 19 bases left in between. Germline lookup yields CDR1 SGHRS and CDR2 YFSETQ. The CDR3 contains 15 residues. The CDR3 reads CASKVGEGTASPLHF. CDR3 bases: TGCGCCAGCAAGGTGGGGGAGGGAACTGCTTCACCCCTCCACTTT.

The genes are TRBV2 and TRBJ1-6, with unresolved D. CDR3 length: 15 residues. The germline V gene has CDR1 SNHLY and CDR2 FYNNEI. The V end lost 9 bases, the J end lost 3 bases, and 15 bases lay between the germline ends. CDR3 sequence (DNA): TGTGCCAGTCGAGCCCAGAGCTTCTATAATTCACCCCTCCACTTT. Protein product: CASRAQSFYNSPLHF.

This clone was observed a handful of times. The CDR3 here is CATADRGGTQETQYF. The CDR3 DNA follows: TGTGCCACCGCAGACAGAGGGGGGACACAAGAGACCCAGTACTTC. The chain employs TRBV5-4 and TRBJ2-5; the D gene could be TRBD1 or TRBD2 (6 bases each). This CDR3 region has 15 residues. Germline lookup yields CDR1 SGHNT and CDR2 YYREEE (reference sequence). With 9 bases removed from V and 2 bases from J, the gap between germline ends came to 20 bases.

This clone was recorded at least ten times. This sequence joins TRBV7-2 and TRBJ1-2, with a tentative D call TRBD1 (5 bases). This CDR3 comprises 14 residues. The germline V gene has CDR1 SGHTA and CDR2 FQGNSA. V lost 6 bases and J 5 bases, leaving 16 bases between the germline ends. CDR3 residues: CASRQDGTAYGYTF. DNA for the CDR3: TGTGCCAGCAGACAGGACGGGACGGCTTATGGCTACACCTTC.

This chain links TRBV4-1 with TRBJ1-5, with unresolved D. The CDR3 extends over 15 amino acids. With 0 bases removed from V and 6 bases from J, the gap between germline ends came to 12 bases. In germline, CDR1 is MGHRA, CDR2 YSYEKL. For the CDR3, the DNA is TGCGCCAGCAGCCAAGATCCACAGCTTCTTCAGCCCCAGCATTTT. Its protein is CASSQDPQLLQPQHF.

This clone has just a few counts. V is TRBV7-2 and J is TRBJ2-1; D is possibly TRBD2 (6 bases). With 3 bases removed from V and 4 bases from J, the gap between germline ends came to 13 bases. From germline, CDR1 is SGHTA and CDR2 FQGNSA. This CDR3 is built from 15 residues. For the CDR3, the DNA is TGTGCCAGCAGCTTGGTGATTGGGACTTACAATGAGCAGTTCTTC. It codes for CASSLVIGTYNEQFF. The variable domain in full, completed from reference TRBV7-2 and TRBJ2-1, reads GAGVSQSPSNKVTEKGKDVELRCDPISGHTALYWYRQSLGQGLEFLIYFQGNSAPDKSGLPSDRFSAERTGGSVSTLTIQRTQQEDSAVYLCASSLVIGTYNEQFFGPGTRLTVL.

This clone came up a few times. The chain links TRBV5-4 to TRBJ1-3; D is uncertain. Per the germline V gene, CDR1 is SGHNT and CDR2 is YYREEE (reference sequence). CDR3 length equals 15 residues. Trimming removed 0 bases at V and 4 bases at J, with 11 bases between. CDR3 nucleotides: TGTGCCAGCAGCTTGGGGACGACGGCGGGAAACACCATATATTTT. Residues: CASSLGTTAGNTIYF.

V is TRBV7-9 and J is TRBJ2-3; D unclear. This CDR3 has 15 amino acids. Germline CDR1 reads SEHNR; CDR2 reads FQNEAQ (reference sequence). V was shortened by 2 bases and J by 1 base, with 10 bases between the two germline ends. The CDR3 here is CASSLLRFGTDTQYF. As DNA, the CDR3 is TGTGCCAGCAGCTTACTGCGGTTCGGCACAGATACGCAGTATTTT. Using reference TRBV7-9 and TRBJ2-3 for the parts outside the CDR3, the full variable domain is DTGVSQNPRHKITKRGQNVTFRCDPISEHNRLYWYRQTLGQGPEFLTYFQNEAQLEKSRLLSDRFSAERPKGSFSTLEIQRTEQGDSAMYLCASSLLRFGTDTQYFGPGTRLTVL.

This clone was picked up many times. The chain uses TRBV5-1 and TRBJ2-6; D unclear. The germline V gene has CDR1 SGHRS and CDR2 YFSETQ. The CDR3 is made up of 14 amino acids. V was trimmed by 4 bases and J by 2 bases, leaving 7 bases between them. CDR3 nucleotide sequence: TGCGCCAGCAGCGGTGATACTGGGGCCAACGTCCTGACTTTC. Translation gives CASSGDTGANVLTF. The variable domain in full, with the rest retrieved from reference TRBV5-1 and TRBJ2-6, is KAGVTQTPRYLIKTRGQQVTLSCSPISGHRSVSWYQQTPGQGLQFLFEYFSETQRNKGNFPGRFSGRQFSNSRSEMNVSTLELGDSALYLCASSGDTGANVLTFGAGSRLTVL.

This clone was picked up a small number of times. The chain carries TRBV11-2 and TRBJ2-3; D tentatively reads TRBD1 or TRBD2 (5 bases each). CDR1 is SGHAT and CDR2 is FQNNGV in the germline V gene. V was trimmed by 5 bases and J by 4 bases, leaving 19 bases between them. This CDR3 spans 16 amino acids. The CDR3 spells CASSPFGAGSADTQYF. CDR3 in DNA: TGTGCCAGCAGCCCTTTTGGGGCTGGGAGCGCAGATACGCAGTATTTT.

The rearrangement uses TRBV7-7 and TRBJ2-5; 8 bases map to TRBD1. Losses at the gene ends were 5 bases for V and 4 bases for J; bases not matched to a gene: 12. Germline V gene data show CDR1 as SSHAT and CDR2 as FNYEAQ (reference sequence). The CDR3 runs 16 residues. DNA for the CDR3: TGTGCCAGCAGCCCTATCAGTCCCACAGGGGGAGAGACCCAGTACTTC. Translated, it gives CASSPISPTGGETQYF.

This clone was counted a few times. The V call is TRBV18, the J call TRBJ2-3; the match to TRBD2 covers 8 bases. The junction had 17 bases not matched to a gene; V was cut back by 4 bases and J by 5 bases. Per the germline V gene, CDR1 is KGHSH and CDR2 is LQKENI. This CDR3 is 18 amino acids long. CDR3 coding DNA: TGTGCCAGCTCACAGACTGTCGCCGGGACTAGTTCGCAAGATACGCAGTATTTT. Its translation: CASSQTVAGTSSQDTQYF.

This chain connects TRBV28 to TRBJ1-2; TRBD1 agrees at 7 bases. CDR3 length: 13 residues. With 8 bases clipped from V and 3 bases from J, the junction kept 6 bases outside the gene matches. The germline V gene has CDR1 MDHEN and CDR2 SYDVKM. CDR3 DNA: TGTGCCAGCCGACAGGGTTTAGACTATGGCTACACCTTC. Its protein is CASRQGLDYGYTF.

This clone appeared a few times. The CDR3 reads CASSQDEANQPQHF. The CDR3 DNA sequence: TGTGCCAGCAGCCAAGATGAGGCGAATCAGCCCCAGCATTTT. The chain couples TRBV4-2 to TRBJ1-5; D is unclear. The CDR3 length is 14 residues. From germline, CDR1 is LGHNA and CDR2 YNFKEQ. Trimming left V 0 bases short and J 4 bases short, with 7 bases between.

This chain connects TRBV12-5 to TRBJ2-7; D remains ambiguous. The CDR3 runs 13 residues. The V gene's germline CDR1 is LGHNT and CDR2 FRNRAP. V shed 6 bases and J shed 5 bases, with 14 bases lying between them. The CDR3 DNA follows: TGTGCTAGTGGGCTTCCAACTTGGGACGAGCAGTACTTC. As protein: CASGLPTWDEQYF.

This clone was found a few times. This CDR3 reads CASSFPGAHTDTQYF. CDR3 nucleotides: TGTGCCAGCAGCTTCCCGGGGGCACACACAGATACGCAGTATTTT. V gene TRBV5-4 combines with J gene TRBJ2-3, with D perhaps being TRBD1 or TRBD2 (6 bases each). This CDR3 comprises 15 residues. With 2 bases removed from V and 2 bases from J, the gap between germline ends came to 12 bases. The germline V gene has CDR1 SGHNT and CDR2 YYREEE (reference sequence).

This clone was detected many times. V usage is TRBV5-8 and J usage is TRBJ2-5; a possible D gene is TRBD1 (8 bases). CDR1 SGHTS and CDR2 YDEGEE come from the germline V gene. CDR3 length equals 15 residues. The ends were cut back, 4 bases at V and 4 bases at J, with 17 bases in the middle. In nucleotides, the CDR3 is TGTGCCAGCAGCCGTGGACAGGGCGGGGGAGAGACCCAGTACTTC. Translation: CASSRGQGGGETQYF.

This clone appeared a few times. The rearrangement joins TRBV6-6 to TRBJ2-2, with D tentatively TRBD2 (6 bases). Germline CDR1 reads MNHNY; CDR2 reads SVGAGI (reference sequence). The germline V and J ends were trimmed by 10 bases and 3 bases, with 18 bases remaining between them. The CDR3 runs to 15 residues. CDR3 in amino acids: CANSLGGGDTGELFF. In DNA form, the CDR3 reads TGTGCCAACTCCCTCGGCGGCGGGGACACCGGGGAGCTGTTTTTT.

In this sample, this clone turned up a few times. The V gene is TRBV19, the J gene TRBJ2-2; 7 nucleotides match TRBD2. In germline, CDR1 is LNHDA, CDR2 SQIVND (reference sequence). J gave up 7 bases and V 5 bases, and 16 bases lay outside the gene matches. The CDR3 length is 17 residues. The CDR3 DNA follows: TGTGCCAGTAGTCTCCGGGGGAGGGTCCTTGGAAGCGGGGAGCTGTTTTTT. This gives the protein CASSLRGRVLGSGELFF.

The rearrangement joins TRBV27 to TRBJ2-7, with D tentatively TRBD1 (5 bases). Trimming shortened V by 5 bases and J by 3 bases, and 14 bases separated the two germline ends. Germline V lookup: CDR1 MNHEY, CDR2 SMNVEV (reference sequence). CDR3 length: 14 amino acids. The CDR3 bases are TGTGCCAGCAGTAAAGACAGCGAAATCTACGAGCAGTACTTC. It codes for CASSKDSEIYEQYF.

This sequence joins TRBV30 and TRBJ1-3; 7 bases fit TRBD1. This CDR3 comprises 17 residues. Germline trimming cut 3 bases from V and 3 bases from J; bases unmatched to any gene: 14. The germline CDR1 and CDR2 sequences are GTSNPN and SVGIG (reference sequence). The CDR3 region is CAWSLAGGGHFGNTIYF. The CDR3 DNA follows: TGTGCCTGGAGCCTGGCTGGAGGGGGCCATTTTGGAAACACCATATATTTT.

The V and J genes are TRBV7-9 and TRBJ2-7; unclear D gene. CDR3 length: 12 residues. V shed 5 bases and J shed 7 bases, with 12 bases lying between them. Germline CDR1 reads SEHNR; CDR2 reads FQNEAQ (reference sequence). For the CDR3, the DNA is TGTGCCAGCAGCCCCCGCGGCCAAGAGCAGTACTTC. Its translation: CASSPRGQEQYF.

This clone was seen more than once but under ten times. This chain joins TRBV14 and TRBJ1-6, with D perhaps TRBD1 (5 bases). From germline, CDR1 is SGHDN and CDR2 FVKESK. Trimming left V 6 bases short and J 6 bases short, with 9 bases between. This CDR3 contains 13 residues. The CDR3 coding sequence is TGTGCCAGCAGACGACAGAGTAATTCACCCCTCCACTTT. Its translation: CASRRQSNSPLHF.

This clone was picked up a small number of times. The chain combines TRBV15 with TRBJ1-1; D remains ambiguous. The germline V gene encodes CDR1 LNHNV and CDR2 YYDKDF (reference sequence). The CDR3 sequence is 14 residues long. V was clipped by 0 bases and J by 3 bases, with 8 bases between them. CDR3 loop: CATSRDHLDTEAFF. Here the CDR3 DNA reads TGTGCCACCAGCAGAGATCACTTGGACACTGAAGCTTTCTTT.